This T cell receptor beta chain was sequenced during a study of shared clonotypes between healthy human individuals. Study information: Those who served as donors were a couple of women and a few men between the ages of 18 and 49.

The genomic DNA of each subset was split evenly across several immunoSEQ plates. In the authors' methods: ImmunoSEQ yielded junction-only sequences lacking quality scores, so filtering differed. Sequencing used immunoSEQ multiplex PCR; TCRdb keeps in-frame clones, though not all of them. V and J calls and clone size are given by that table; D and trimming were obtained from the DNA. Of some 2,500,000 clones listed, roughly 93% are singletons. V was cut by 3 bases and J by 8 bases, with 11 bases left in between. The CDR3 loop spans 13 amino acids. Germline CDR1 and CDR2: MNHEY and SMNVEV (reference sequence). The sample holds a few counts of this clone.

The origin of this receptor is a young man in good health. Some clones in this sample may be carry-over from other donors' samples. Sequenced: naive CD4+ T cells from PBMCs. Subset denoted: CD45RA+ positively selected. The chain recombines TRBV27 with TRBJ2-4; no reliable D call. CDR3: CASSFLDEDIQYF. For the CDR3, the DNA is TGTGCCAGCAGTTTTCTAGACGAAGACATTCAGTACTTC.